Listed here are 17 T cell receptor beta chains from one sample, sequenced in a study of persistence of HIV-infected CD4 T cells. The stimulus was an HIV-1 Gag 15-mer peptide pool, roughly 1 ug/peptide/mL. CD40L-negative CD69-negative CD45RO-high memory CD4+ T cells were sorted as populations depleted of antigen-responding cells. The libraries were made with immunoSEQ version 4 in survey mode. Clones were read by immunoSEQ multiplex PCR, and TCRdb kept only the in-frame ones, dropping some. The repertoire holds 30,000 to 35,000 clones, with roughly 82% as singletons. No antigen has been assigned to these receptors. Sequences were derived from CD4+ T cells sorted from PBMCs after approximately 20-hour stimulation, sampled from a patient who received antiretroviral therapy. Receptors were obtained from an adult woman with HIV who was CMV-seropositive.

The V and J genes are TRBV6-1 and TRBJ1-1; D not certain. Deletions cut 1 base from V and 7 bases from J, with 10 bases between. The CDR3 length is 13 residues. The V gene's germline CDR1 is MNHNS and CDR2 SASEGT. The CDR3 is CASSEEGRFEAFF. The CDR3 bases are TGTGCCAGCAGTGAAGAGGGAAGATTTGAAGCTTTCTTT.

The V gene is TRBV25-1, the J gene TRBJ1-3; maybe TRBD1 (6 bases). This CDR3 is 17 amino acids long. Germline CDR1 and CDR2: MGHDK and SYGVNS. Trimming pared 2 bases from V and 4 bases from J, leaving 18 bases between. CDR3 in DNA: TGTGCCAGCAGTGAACTCTCGGGGGGCGTCTGGGGAAACACCATATATTTT. Residues: CASSELSGGVWGNTIYF.

The chain recombines TRBV3-1 (or the pseudogene TRBV3-2) with TRBJ1-4, with D unresolved. There are 13 residues in the CDR3. Germline V gene sequence: CDR1 LGHDT, CDR2 YNNKEL (reference sequence). V lost 3 bases, J lost 10 bases, and 12 bases lay in between. CDR3 residues: CASSQDYLGKLFF. The CDR3 DNA sequence: TGTGCCAGCAGCCAGGATTACTTGGGAAAACTGTTTTTT.

The chain is built from TRBV28 and TRBJ1-5; D gene unclear. The germline V gene encodes CDR1 MDHEN and CDR2 SYDVKM. The ends were cut back, 4 bases at V and 8 bases at J, with 9 bases in the middle. CDR3 length: 12 amino acids. CDR3 DNA sequence: TGTGCCAGCAGTTCCCCAAGGGAGCCCCAGCATTTT. It is translated as CASSSPREPQHF.

The chain employs TRBV7-8 and TRBJ2-2, with D possibly matching TRBD2 (6 bases). The CDR3 covers 16 residues. V lost 5 bases to trimming and J lost 6 bases, with 19 bases between them. CDR1 is SGHVS and CDR2 is FQNEAQ in the germline V gene. CDR3 protein: CASSPRTGREPGELFF. The CDR3 bases are TGTGCCAGCAGCCCCAGGACGGGGCGGGAACCCGGGGAGCTGTTTTTT.

The DNA of the CDR3 is TGTGCCAGCAGTTCCCCCGGGACAGGGTCCAATGAGCAGTTCTTC. Encoded protein: CASSSPGTGSNEQFF. V is TRBV2 and J is TRBJ2-1, with TRBD1 identical over 9 bases. Germline CDR1 and CDR2: SNHLY and FYNNEI. CDR3 length equals 15 residues. The trim removed 5 bases at V and 6 bases at J, leaving 8 bases unmatched.

This rearrangement joins TRBV6-5 to TRBJ1-1; D is ambiguous. V was clipped by 2 bases and J by 7 bases, with 17 bases between them. The CDR3 is 15 amino acids. The germline V gene has CDR1 MNHEY and CDR2 SVGAGI. CDR3 bases: TGTGCCAGCAGTTACGTGCGGGGTTTAGGTGGTGAAGCTTTCTTT. It codes for CASSYVRGLGGEAFF.

This chain connects TRBV28 to TRBJ2-6, with TRBD2 as a possible D gene (6 bases). V was clipped by 6 bases and J by 0 bases, with 9 bases between them. The germline V gene encodes CDR1 MDHEN and CDR2 SYDVKM. This CDR3 contains 15 residues. The CDR3 is CASSDGGSGANVLTF. CDR3 DNA sequence: TGTGCCAGCAGCGACGGGGGCTCTGGGGCCAACGTCCTGACTTTC. The complete variable domain, with remaining parts taken from reference TRBV28 and TRBJ2-6, reads DVKVTQSSRYLVKRTGEKVFLECVQDMDHENMFWYRQDPGLGLRLIYFSYDVKMKEKGDIPEGYSVSREKKERFSLILESASTNQTSMYLCASSDGGSGANVLTFGAGSRLTVL.

V is TRBV7-2 and J is TRBJ2-5; D remains ambiguous. V lost 5 bases and J 4 bases, leaving 17 bases between the germline ends. This CDR3 comprises 15 residues. Germline V gene lookup returns CDR1 SGHTA and CDR2 FQGNSA. The CDR3 nucleotides read TGTGCCAGCAGCCCTCGGTGGAGCCCGGGAGAGACCCAGTACTTC. This encodes CASSPRWSPGETQYF. Using reference TRBV7-2 and TRBJ2-5 for the parts outside the CDR3, the full variable domain is GAGVSQSPSNKVTEKGKDVELRCDPISGHTALYWYRQSLGQGLEFLIYFQGNSAPDKSGLPSDRFSAERTGGSVSTLTIQRTQQEDSAVYLCASSPRWSPGETQYFGPGTRLLVL.

This rearrangement joins TRBV7-2 to TRBJ2-1; D may match TRBD1 or TRBD2 (5 bases each). Looked up from germline, CDR1 is SGHTA and CDR2 is FQGNSA. The CDR3 covers 15 residues. With 5 bases removed from V and 5 bases from J, the gap between germline ends came to 16 bases. This chain's CDR3 is CASSLSRDGDNEQFF. CDR3 in DNA: TGTGCCAGCAGCCTCTCCCGGGACGGGGACAATGAGCAGTTCTTC. Complete variable domain (other parts from reference TRBV7-2 and TRBJ2-1): GAGVSQSPSNKVTEKGKDVELRCDPISGHTALYWYRQSLGQGLEFLIYFQGNSAPDKSGLPSDRFSAERTGGSVSTLTIQRTQQEDSAVYLCASSLSRDGDNEQFFGPGTRLTVL.

This chain joins TRBV4-1 and TRBJ1-3, with D perhaps matching TRBD1 (6 bases). CDR3 length: 17 amino acids. From germline, CDR1 is MGHRA and CDR2 YSYEKL. The V gene lost 0 bases and the J gene lost 2 bases, with 14 bases spanning the gap. The CDR3 DNA reads as TGCGCCAGCAGCCAAGATCGTCAGGGGCCGACTGGAAACACCATATATTTT. Its translation: CASSQDRQGPTGNTIYF.

The chain has TRBV4-1 and TRBJ1-2; D is possibly TRBD1 (5 bases). This CDR3 has 13 residues. V lost 2 bases to trimming and J lost 4 bases, with 8 bases between them. Germline CDR1 MGHRA, CDR2 YSYEKL. In nucleotides, the CDR3 is TGCGCCAGCAGCCAACTGGGACTCTATGGCTACACCTTC. Translated: CASSQLGLYGYTF.

About this clone: Mismatch with germline at one junction end may stem from a read error. The chain employs TRBV5-5 and TRBJ1-1, with D tentatively TRBD1 (6 bases). The CDR3 is 14 amino acids. Germline assignment: CDR1 SGHKS and CDR2 YYEKEE (reference sequence). Here the CDR3 reads CASSLGHVAAEAFF. The CDR3, as DNA: TGTGCCAGCAGTTTGGGACACGTAGCAGCTGAAGCTTTCTTT.

V and J are TRBV5-4 and TRBJ2-5; 10 bases match TRBD2. The V and J ends lost 0 bases and 4 bases, in that order; junction bases with no gene match: 6. The CDR3 has 16 residues. CDR1 is SGHNT, CDR2 YYREEE, per germline (reference sequence). CDR3 in amino acids: CASSLGRSGGGETQYF. The CDR3 DNA follows: TGTGCCAGCAGCTTGGGCCGAAGCGGGGGGGGAGAGACCCAGTACTTC. The full variable domain, rest sourced from reference TRBV5-4 and TRBJ2-5, is ETGVTQSPTHLIKTRGQQVTLRCSSQSGHNTVSWYQQALGQGPQFIFQYYREEENGRGNFPPRFSGLQFPNYSSELNVNALELDDSALYLCASSLGRSGGGETQYFGPGTRLLVL.

The V and J genes are TRBV24-1 and TRBJ1-2; a possible D gene is TRBD1 (5 bases). CDR1 is KGHDR, CDR2 SFDVKD, per germline. V was trimmed by 8 bases and J by 10 bases, leaving 16 bases between them. The CDR3 has 12 residues. CDR3 coding DNA: TGTGCCACCACACAGAAGGGGTCCGACTACACCTTC. Protein: CATTQKGSDYTF.

CDR3 residues: CASSPDGGRAGGSNYGYTF. The CDR3, as DNA: TGTGCCAGCAGCCCAGACGGGGGCAGGGCCGGGGGTAGTAACTATGGCTACACCTTC. The gene calls are TRBV3-1 (or the pseudogene TRBV3-2) and TRBJ1-2; possibly TRBD1 for D (6 bases). This CDR3 is built from 19 residues. V was clipped by 4 bases and J by 1 base, with 25 bases between them. Germline V gives CDR1 LGHDT, CDR2 YNNKEL (reference sequence).

This clone was recorded only once. J is TRBJ1-2 and V is TRBV30, with a tentative D call TRBD1 (5 bases). Trimming removed 0 bases at V and 3 bases at J, with 8 bases between. Per germline, CDR1 GTSNPN and CDR2 SVGIG (reference sequence). The CDR3 loop spans 13 amino acids. The CDR3 coding sequence is TGTGCCTGGAGTGTACAGGACTACTATGGCTACACCTTC. This codes for CAWSVQDYYGYTF.